One sample yielded the 3 T cell receptor beta chains listed below, sequenced in a study of graft-versus-host responses after intestinal transplantation. Clones were sequenced by immunoSEQ multiplex PCR, and TCRdb holds only the in-frame ones, with some missing. This sample has around 54,000 clones; roughly nine tenths occur once, and the top ten carry around 5.1%. Here the sequenced sample was PBMCs, taken 650 to 670 days after intestinal transplant. The receptor source for this set is a human patient who received an intestinal transplant, so some T cells may come from the graft donor.

In regard to this clone: At one end the junction does not follow the germline gene, possibly because of a read error. The chain uses TRBV11-2 and TRBJ1-4; the match to TRBD1 covers 9 bases. The CDR3 covers 15 residues. Germline CDR1 reads SGHAT; CDR2 reads FQNNGV. The CDR3 sequence: CASSLDGQGYEKLFF. Here the CDR3 DNA reads TGTGCCAGCAGCCTAGATGGACAGGGGTATGAAAAACTGTTTTTT.

This chain joins TRBV5-4 and TRBJ1-2, with a tentative D call TRBD1 (6 bases). Germline CDR1 and CDR2: SGHNT and YYREEE (reference sequence). V lost 0 bases and J lost 3, with 12 bases in between. The CDR3 is 15 amino acids. CDR3 sequence reads: CASSLGIRQDYGYTF. The CDR3, as DNA: TGTGCCAGCAGCTTGGGCATAAGACAGGACTATGGCTACACCTTC.

The chain recombines TRBV7-9 with TRBJ2-4; no clear D gene. The germline gives CDR1 SEHNR, CDR2 FQNEAQ (reference sequence). The CDR3 runs to 12 residues. Trimming took 6 bases from V and 4 from J, leaving 7 bases between them. CDR3 sequence (DNA): TGTGCCAGCAGGCCGGTAAAAAACATTCAGTACTTC. Protein sequence: CASRPVKNIQYF.